These 24 T cell receptor beta chains originate from one sample sequenced in a study of blood T cell repertoires in COVID-19. The table came from immunoSEQ multiplex PCR; TCRdb's copy has only in-frame clones and leaves some out. Of around 61,000 clones listed, about nine tenths are singletons. The material sequenced was peripheral blood. Receptor source: a man in his sixties with acute or convalescent COVID-19.

This clone was counted a single time. The chain joins TRBV27 to TRBJ2-4, with 7 bases that match TRBD1. Germline CDR1 MNHEY, CDR2 SMNVEV (reference sequence). The ends lost 3 bases at V and 1 base at J; junction bases unmatched: 3. The CDR3 is 15 amino acids. The CDR3 DNA sequence: TGTGCCAGCAGTTTCCTCAGGGGGGCCAAAAACATTCAGTACTTC. Translated, it gives CASSFLRGAKNIQYF.

This chain joins TRBV5-4 and TRBJ2-7, with D perhaps TRBD2 (6 bases). Germline CDR1 and CDR2: SGHNT and YYREEE (reference sequence). The CDR3 is made up of 13 amino acids. The V end lost 2 bases, the J end lost 7 bases, and 13 bases lay between the germline ends. CDR3 region: CASSFYLGGEQYF. The CDR3 coding sequence is TGTGCCAGCAGCTTTTACTTGGGGGGAGAGCAGTACTTC.

The rearrangement uses TRBV30 and TRBJ1-6; D is unclear. In germline, CDR1 is GTSNPN, CDR2 SVGIG (reference sequence). CDR3 length equals 13 residues. V was cut by 2 bases and J by 7 bases, with 9 bases left in between. The CDR3 DNA follows: TGTGCCTGGAGTAATCTTCAGAATTCACCCCTCCACTTT. The encoded protein is CAWSNLQNSPLHF.

V gene TRBV11-2 combines with J gene TRBJ2-3; 8 nucleotides agree with TRBD2. Germline CDR1 SGHAT, CDR2 FQNNGV. V shed 2 bases and J 3 bases; nucleotides not matched to a gene: 4. CDR3 size: 15 residues. The CDR3 coding sequence is TGTGCCAGCAGCTTATGGGGCGGGGGGACAGATACGCAGTATTTT. It codes for CASSLWGGGTDTQYF.

The J gene is TRBJ1-2, the V gene TRBV9, with a tentative D call TRBD1 (5 bases). In germline, CDR1 is SGDLS, CDR2 YYNGEE. The germline V and J ends were trimmed by 3 bases and 8 bases, with 17 bases remaining between them. This CDR3 contains 14 residues. The DNA of the CDR3 is TGTGCCAGCAGCGCCGGGGGAGGGGACCAAGGCTACACCTTC. Protein product: CASSAGGGDQGYTF.

The V call is TRBV5-1, the J call TRBJ2-3; D is possibly TRBD1 (5 bases). V was clipped by 0 bases and J by 2 bases, with 10 bases between them. The CDR3 consists of 15 residues. CDR1 and CDR2 (germline): SGHRS, YFSETQ. The CDR3: CASSLVGAFTDTQYF. Here the CDR3 DNA reads TGCGCCAGCAGCTTGGTAGGGGCCTTCACAGATACGCAGTATTTT.

The chain has TRBV6-5 and TRBJ1-2, with 7 nucleotides matching TRBD1. The CDR3 covers 13 residues. Germline-derived CDR1 and CDR2 are MNHEY and SVGAGI. Trimming took 5 bases from V and 4 from J; bases not matched to a gene: 4. The DNA of the CDR3 is TGTGCCAGCAGTATCCGGACAGGCTATGGCTACACCTTC. It codes for CASSIRTGYGYTF.

V gene TRBV19 combines with J gene TRBJ2-2; tentatively, D is TRBD2 (7 bases). Germline CDR1 reads LNHDA; CDR2 reads SQIVND (reference sequence). This CDR3 has 14 amino acids. The ends were cut back, 8 bases at V and 7 bases at J, with 17 bases in the middle. CDR3 region: CASCLRGADGELFF. The CDR3 nucleotides read TGTGCCAGTTGCCTACGGGGGGCGGACGGGGAGCTGTTTTTT.

The V and J genes are TRBV5-4 and TRBJ2-4; maybe TRBD1 (6 bases). Germline V lookup: CDR1 SGHNT, CDR2 YYREEE (reference sequence). This CDR3 region has 16 residues. V shed 3 bases and J shed 0 bases, with 13 bases lying between them. CDR3 bases: TGTGCCAGCAGCTCCGGACAGTTCCTAGCCAAAAACATTCAGTACTTC. Protein sequence: CASSSGQFLAKNIQYF.

This clone was picked up one time. The genes are TRBV7-2 and TRBJ1-4, with unresolved D. Germline values: CDR1 SGHTA, CDR2 FQGNSA. The V and J ends lost 1 base and 3 bases respectively, with 9 bases between them. CDR3 length: 15 amino acids. The CDR3 nucleotides are TGTGCCAGCAGCTTAGACATGTTGCCTAATGAAAAACTGTTTTTT. It specifies CASSLDMLPNEKLFF.

This clone showed up just once. CDR3 bases: TGTGCCAGCAATACCCTTAGGGGCTGGCCCTACAATGAGCAGTTCTTC. Translating gives CASNTLRGWPYNEQFF. This chain links TRBV6-4 with TRBJ2-1; the D gene is possibly TRBD1 (5 bases). V was cut by 7 bases and J by 2 bases, with 18 bases left in between. The CDR3 contains 16 residues. From germline, CDR1 is MRHNA and CDR2 SNTAGT.

This chain uses TRBV14 with TRBJ1-1; D not resolved. V lost 0 bases and J 8 bases, leaving 13 bases between the germline ends. Germline V gene data show CDR1 as SGHDN and CDR2 as FVKESK. This CDR3 is 14 amino acids long. The CDR3, as DNA: TGTGCCAGCAGCCAAGATTTGAGGGTACCAGAAGCTTTCTTT. Translating it yields CASSQDLRVPEAFF.

On this clone: This sample also contains other DNA sequences that code for the same CDR3. In DNA, the CDR3 is TGTGCCACCAGCAGAGGGGGCTGGGAGACCCAGTACTTC. Protein sequence: CATSRGGWETQYF. The chain is built from TRBV15 and TRBJ2-5; weak D call: TRBD1 (5 bases). The CDR3 extends over 13 amino acids. Trimming shortened V by 1 base and J by 5 bases, and 8 bases separated the two germline ends. Germline V gene data show CDR1 as LNHNV and CDR2 as YYDKDF (reference sequence).

The chain uses TRBV18 and TRBJ2-7; possible D gene TRBD2, 7 bases. Germline CDR1 and CDR2: KGHSH and LQKENI. The CDR3 has 14 amino acids. The ends were cut back, 3 bases at V and 3 bases at J, with 12 bases in the middle. The CDR3 region is CASSPGGGGYEQYF. DNA of the CDR3: TGTGCCAGCTCACCCGGGGGAGGGGGCTACGAGCAGTACTTC. The whole variable domain, filled in from reference TRBV18 and TRBJ2-7, reads NAGVMQNPRHLVRRRGQEARLRCSPMKGHSHVYWYRQLPEEGLKFMVYLQKENIIDESGMPKERFSAEFPKEGPSILRIQQVVRGDSAAYFCASSPGGGGYEQYFGPGTRLTVT.

This clone was seen a few times. The rearrangement uses TRBV5-1 and TRBJ2-7; 11 bases fit TRBD2. This CDR3 contains 17 residues. CDR1 is SGHRS, CDR2 YFSETQ, per germline. The junction had 10 bases not matched to a gene; V was cut back by 5 bases and J by 0 bases. As DNA, the CDR3 is TGCGCCAGCAGTCGACTAGCGGGGTCCCCTAGCTCCTACGAGCAGTACTTC. It yields the protein CASSRLAGSPSSYEQYF.

This chain uses TRBV18 with TRBJ1-4, with 9 bases lining up with TRBD1. CDR1 is KGHSH, CDR2 LQKENI, per germline. CDR3 length: 16 residues. The V segment lost 3 bases and the J segment 4 bases; nucleotides outside the gene matches: 6. DNA for the CDR3: TGTGCCAGCTCACCCCGGGGACAGGGCGATAATGAAAAACTGTTTTTT. Amino acids: CASSPRGQGDNEKLFF.

There are a few counts of this clone. This rearrangement joins TRBV5-1 to TRBJ1-6, with a possible D match to TRBD1 (6 bases). Per the germline V gene, CDR1 is SGHRS and CDR2 is YFSETQ. The CDR3 has 14 residues. Trimming pared 0 bases from V and 12 bases from J, leaving 13 bases between. In DNA, the CDR3 is TGCGCCAGCAGCTTGGAGGGGACATTGGAACCCCTCCACTTT. It encodes CASSLEGTLEPLHF.

The V gene is TRBV9, the J gene TRBJ1-2; TRBD1 matches at 9 bases. V lost 3 bases to trimming and J lost 4 bases; unmatched junction nucleotides: 4. CDR1 is SGDLS, CDR2 YYNGEE, per germline. The CDR3 is 14 residues long. As DNA, the CDR3 is TGTGCCAGCAGCGGATCGACAGGGGGCTATGGCTACACCTTC. It yields the protein CASSGSTGGYGYTF.

The V and J genes are TRBV19 and TRBJ1-5; D is possibly TRBD1 (5 bases). Per germline, CDR1 LNHDA and CDR2 SQIVND (reference sequence). The V gene lost 6 bases and the J gene lost 0 bases, with 12 bases spanning the gap. The CDR3 extends over 15 amino acids. The CDR3 protein is CASRVGLISNQPQHF. In DNA form, the CDR3 reads TGTGCCAGTAGAGTGGGACTGATTAGCAATCAGCCCCAGCATTTT.

The genes are TRBV9 and TRBJ1-3; no clear D. The CDR3 totals 20 residues. Between the trimmed V and J ends, which lost 0 bases and 0 bases, there was a span of 22 bases. Germline CDR1 reads SGDLS; CDR2 reads YYNGEE. The CDR3 spells CASSVVRNDKKKFSGNTIYF. CDR3 nucleotides: TGTGCCAGCAGCGTAGTCAGGAATGACAAGAAGAAGTTCTCTGGAAACACCATATATTTT. Looking up the rest from reference TRBV9 and TRBJ1-3 gives the full variable domain: DSGVTQTPKHLITATGQRVTLRCSPRSGDLSVYWYQQSLDQGLQFLIQYYNGEERAKGNILERFSAQQFPDLHSELNLSSLELGDSALYFCASSVVRNDKKKFSGNTIYFGEGSWLTVV.

Only one count was recorded for this clone. This chain links TRBV6-5 with TRBJ2-3; 7 bases are shared with TRBD1. From germline, CDR1 is MNHEY and CDR2 SVGAGI. J gave up 4 bases and V 7 bases, and 8 bases lay outside the gene matches. The CDR3 totals 14 residues. The CDR3: CASTITGEADTQYF. CDR3 DNA sequence: TGTGCCAGCACCATAACAGGGGAAGCAGATACGCAGTATTTT.

The gene calls are TRBV18 and TRBJ2-7; 9 nucleotides match TRBD1. V shed 3 bases, J shed 3 bases, and the junction held 6 bases outside the gene matches. The CDR3 spans 15 residues. Per germline, CDR1 KGHSH and CDR2 LQKENI. This CDR3 is CASSPAVTGGYEQYF. CDR3 DNA sequence: TGTGCCAGCTCACCCGCGGTGACAGGGGGCTACGAGCAGTACTTC.

This chain joins TRBV5-6 and TRBJ1-5; perhaps TRBD1 as D (5 bases). CDR3 length: 15 amino acids. V was cut by 1 base and J by 6 bases, with 14 bases left in between. Germline V gene lookup returns CDR1 SGHDT and CDR2 YYEEEE. The CDR3 DNA follows: TGTGCCAGCAGCTTGAGGCCGGGGGGTAGTCAGCCCCAGCATTTT. Protein product: CASSLRPGGSQPQHF.

This chain joins TRBV7-9 and TRBJ1-1; 7 positions agree with TRBD1. Trimming cost V 5 bases and J 5 bases; bases outside gene matches: 5. The CDR3 has 13 residues. Germline lookup yields CDR1 SEHNR and CDR2 FQNEAQ (reference sequence). The CDR3 reads CASSRTGVTEAFF. The CDR3 DNA reads as TGTGCCAGCAGCCGAACAGGGGTAACTGAAGCTTTCTTT.